This entry lists 6 T cell receptor beta chains sequenced from one sample in a study of PD-L1 blockade in urothelial cancer. This table comes from immunoSEQ multiplex PCR, and its TCRdb copy is limited to in-frame clones, with some not included. The sample contains about 81,000 clones, around nine tenths of which appear only once. The material was PBMCs, obtained around atezolizumab (anti-PD-L1) treatment. The receptors stem from a man in his 60s with urothelial cancer.

The chain combines TRBV10-3 with TRBJ1-1; a weak D match, TRBD1 (6 bases). Germline V lookup: CDR1 ENHRY, CDR2 SYGVKD. CDR3 length: 14 amino acids. V was trimmed by 6 bases and J by 1 base, leaving 12 bases between them. This chain's CDR3 is CAIRSDRQNTEAFF. CDR3 coding DNA: TGTGCCATCAGATCGGACAGACAGAACACTGAAGCTTTCTTT.

This clone has just one count. CDR3 amino acids: CASSLPRGVGDTQYF. CDR3 in DNA: TGTGCCAGCAGCTTGCCGCGGGGGGTGGGAGATACGCAGTATTTT. The chain recombines TRBV5-4 with TRBJ2-3; 8 bases map to TRBD2. This CDR3 has 15 residues. Germline CDR1 is SGHNT and CDR2 is YYREEE (reference sequence). V was pared by 1 base and J by 5 bases, with 6 bases of the junction left unmatched.

The chain employs TRBV9 and TRBJ1-4, with a possible D match to TRBD1 (6 bases). The CDR3 covers 15 residues. Per germline, CDR1 SGDLS and CDR2 YYNGEE. V was pared by 0 bases and J by 8 bases, with 14 bases between. CDR3 DNA sequence: TGTGCCAGCAGCGTAGGAGGGGGAGCATCGGAAAAACTGTTTTTT. Protein: CASSVGGGASEKLFF. Full variable domain (outside the CDR3, taken from reference TRBV9 and TRBJ1-4): DSGVTQTPKHLITATGQRVTLRCSPRSGDLSVYWYQQSLDQGLQFLIQYYNGEERAKGNILERFSAQQFPDLHSELNLSSLELGDSALYFCASSVGGGASEKLFFGSGTQLSVL.

The chain links TRBV7-9 to TRBJ1-1; D is undetermined. The CDR3 covers 13 residues. Per germline, CDR1 SEHNR and CDR2 FQNEAQ (reference sequence). Trimming shortened V by 1 base and J by 1 base, and 4 bases separated the two germline ends. The CDR3 is CASSLGQNTEAFF. CDR3 DNA: TGTGCCAGCAGCTTAGGACAGAACACTGAAGCTTTCTTT.

The chain joins TRBV6-1 to TRBJ1-3; D perhaps matches TRBD1 (5 bases). The ends were cut back, 6 bases at V and 2 bases at J, with 11 bases in the middle. This CDR3 region has 14 residues. Per the germline V gene, CDR1 is MNHNS and CDR2 is SASEGT. The CDR3, as DNA: TGTGCCAGCAGGGGACTGGGTACTGGAAACACCATATATTTT. Protein sequence: CASRGLGTGNTIYF.

The chain links TRBV4-3 to TRBJ1-4; the match to TRBD1 covers 7 bases. J gave up 2 bases and V 3 bases, and 3 bases lay outside the gene matches. The CDR3 sequence is 15 residues long. Germline V CDR1 and CDR2: LGHNA, YSLEER. DNA for the CDR3: TGCGCCAGCAGCCACCGGGACAGTACTAATGAAAAACTGTTTTTT. It codes for CASSHRDSTNEKLFF.